The clone carrying this T cell receptor beta chain was counted ten times or more. Its antigen is unidentified. The entry originates in a study of T cells in Graves' hyperthyroidism and ophthalmopathy. Points from the study as a whole: A 13 V-J signature model discriminated ophthalmopathy versus stable hyperthyroidism. Most thyroid-expanded clonotypes above 0.001 were also found in blood.

The J segment lost 1 base and the V segment lost 6 bases, leaving 7 bases of the junction unmatched. Per the germline V gene, CDR1 is KGHSH and CDR2 is LQKENI. CDR3 length: 15 residues. RNA transcripts yielded amplified TCR beta CDR3 regions. The HTBI primer set served for first-round RT-PCR of the TCR CDR3. TCRdb recomputed calls from the multiplex PCR reads with MiXCR, one row per CDR3 protein. The table has under 400,000 distinct CDR3 sequences, roughly 25% seen once. The specimen sequenced was blood. The chain combines TRBV18 with TRBJ1-1; the match to TRBD1 covers 8 bases. This receptor was identified in a man between 45 and 60 years old with Graves' hyperthyroidism. The CDR3 sequence: CASSMGQAQNTEAFF. CDR3 in DNA: TGTGCCAGCTCGATGGGACAGGCCCAGAACACTGAAGCTTTCTTT.